This T cell receptor beta chain was profiled in a study of cytomegalovirus exposure and HLA in healthy donors. Study information: There were 350 to 450 genotyped donors. Of these, about 81% fell in the genetic ancestry cluster associated with self-reported Caucasian donors.

The donors gave bone marrow, and they were healthy. V was clipped by 3 bases and J by 4 bases, with 15 bases between them. CDR1 and CDR2 (germline): SGHAT, FQDESV (reference sequence). The CDR3 sequence is 15 residues long. PCR used 60 Vbeta primers and 13 Jbeta primers. Original processing methods: Later, an analysis found approximately 80 million unique TCR beta chains, and 9.5 million to 12 million of these were shared. Data came from immunoSEQ multiplex PCR; TCRdb stores just in-frame clones and leaves some out. V and J calls plus clone size are reproduced from that table; the DNA served to infer D and trimming. The sample holds 150,000 to 200,000 clones, approximately 81% seen once.

Sequenced input: PBMCs. The chain has TRBV11-1 and TRBJ2-5, with D perhaps matching TRBD2 (5 bases). The origin of this receptor is a woman aged 25 to 39 in good health and CMV-seronegative. The CDR3 DNA is TGTGCCAGCAGCTTCTCTCGGGGTCTAGGAGAGACCCAGTACTTC. It encodes CASSFSRGLGETQYF.